This T cell receptor (beta chain) emerged from a study of TIL therapy for anti-PD-1-resistant metastatic lung cancer. Background on the study: Median tumor PD-L1 proportion score was 6%. Most patients had lung adenocarcinoma; a few tumors were EGFR-mutant, two ALK-rearranged; half smoked currently or formerly.

As to this clone: No antigen is known for it.

Points from the study as a whole: Infused TIL clonotypes partially replaced the baseline blood repertoire, then decayed over months.

Sequencing used immunoSEQ v3. The method was immunoSEQ multiplex PCR; TCRdb's version includes in-frame clones alone and lacks a portion of them. Among tens of thousands of clones listed, more than 60% were seen once. The germline V gene encodes CDR1 MDHEN and CDR2 SYDVKM. The CDR3 has 15 amino acids. Trimming removed 6 bases from V and 1 base from J, with 15 bases in between. The time point: pre-treatment sample, taken before nivolumab and TIL therapy. The material sequenced was blood, taken at baseline. The clonotype originates from a person aged 25 to 80 with non-small cell lung cancer. This chain links TRBV28 with TRBJ1-1, with a weak D call TRBD1 (6 bases). The CDR3 DNA reads as TGTGCCAGCAGGGGAAAACCGACAGGGAACACTGAAGCTTTCTTT. As protein: CASRGKPTGNTEAFF.